Below are 13 T cell receptor beta chains sequenced from a single sample in a study of CD8 T cells in Susac syndrome. Random-hexamer reverse transcription was applied to about 0.45 to 1 ug RNA. In TCRdb, the immunoSEQ multiplex PCR reads were re-called with MiXCR into one record per CDR3 protein. Altogether some 110,000 distinct CDR3 sequences are present, roughly 95% being singletons, with the ten largest covering roughly 0.13%. Sequencing was done on a sample of CD4+ T cells from PBMCs. The receptors come from a human donor with Susac syndrome.

The J gene is TRBJ2-7, the V gene TRBV20-1, with 7 nucleotides matching TRBD1. The ends lost 5 bases at V and 5 bases at J; junction bases unmatched: 6. Per germline, CDR1 DFQATT and CDR2 SNEGSKA (reference sequence). The CDR3 is 12 amino acids. CDR3 loop: CSAPRQGNEQYF. In DNA form, the CDR3 reads TGCAGTGCTCCAAGACAGGGAAACGAGCAGTACTTC.

The chain uses TRBV6-5 and TRBJ2-7; a weak D match, TRBD2 (6 bases). Germline V gives CDR1 MNHEY, CDR2 SVGAGI. The CDR3 contains 14 residues. V lost 9 bases to trimming and J lost 2 bases, with 17 bases between them. The CDR3 region is CASLARSGTYEQYF. The DNA for the CDR3 is TGTGCCAGTCTGGCTCGTAGCGGAACCTACGAGCAGTACTTC.

This sequence joins TRBV14 and TRBJ1-1; D unresolved. V gave up 3 bases and J gave up 0 bases, with 14 bases separating them. The CDR3 has 16 residues. Germline V gene lookup returns CDR1 SGHDN and CDR2 FVKESK. The CDR3, as DNA: TGTGCCAGCAGCCATTTAAGTCCCCTTATGAACACTGAAGCTTTCTTT. This sequence encodes CASSHLSPLMNTEAFF.

J is TRBJ2-1 and V is TRBV28, with 9 bases identical to TRBD2. Per germline, CDR1 MDHEN and CDR2 SYDVKM. The CDR3 is 16 amino acids. V was pared by 3 bases and J by 8 bases, with 11 bases of the junction left unmatched. DNA for the CDR3: TGTGCCAGCAGTTTCGGACTAGCGCCCCGGTACCATGAGCAGTTCTTC. Residues: CASSFGLAPRYHEQFF. Based on the CDR3 plus reference TRBV28 and TRBJ2-1, the full variable domain is DVKVTQSSRYLVKRTGEKVFLECVQDMDHENMFWYRQDPGLGLRLIYFSYDVKMKEKGDIPEGYSVSREKKERFSLILESASTNQTSMYLCASSFGLAPRYHEQFFGPGTRLTVL.

The genes are TRBV12-3 or TRBV12-4 and TRBJ2-4; either TRBD1 or TRBD2 may supply D (6 bases each). This CDR3 spans 12 amino acids. Trimming cost V 7 bases and J 11 bases, with 15 bases left between them. The CDR3 DNA reads TGTGCCAGCACTGGTGGGGGGCGGCTTCAGTACTTC. Its protein product is CASTGGGRLQYF.

In its sample, this clonotype was seen once. V usage is TRBV15 and J usage is TRBJ1-2, with 9 bases that match TRBD1. V lost 1 base, J lost 8 bases, and 14 bases stayed unmatched. Germline V gene data show CDR1 as LNHNV and CDR2 as YYDKDF (reference sequence). This CDR3 has 17 residues. The DNA for the CDR3 is TGTGCCACCAGCAGAGGTGGAAGGGGACAGGGCTCGGTAGGCTACACCTTC. Protein product: CATSRGGRGQGSVGYTF.

V usage is TRBV7-2 and J usage is TRBJ1-5, with D unresolved. CDR3 length: 14 residues. Per the germline V gene, CDR1 is SGHTA and CDR2 is FQGNSA. The V gene lost 3 bases and the J gene lost 7 bases, with 13 bases spanning the gap. The CDR3 loop reads CASSFGRGLQPQHF. CDR3 bases: TGTGCCAGCAGCTTCGGAAGAGGACTCCAGCCCCAGCATTTT.

CDR3 bases: TGTGCCAGCAGCCAAGAGATGCGCACTGAAGCTTTCTTT. It yields the protein CASSQEMRTEAFF. The chain links TRBV3-1 to TRBJ1-1; no firm D call. The CDR3 covers 13 residues. Germline V lookup: CDR1 LGHDT, CDR2 YNNKEL (reference sequence). With 0 bases removed from V and 4 bases from J, the gap between germline ends came to 6 bases.

The chain carries TRBV3-1 and TRBJ1-1; no clear D. The CDR3 has 13 amino acids. V lost 6 bases and J lost 4, with 12 bases in between. CDR1 and CDR2 (germline): LGHDT, YNNKEL (reference sequence). CDR3 loop: CASSVLAGTEAFF. DNA for the CDR3: TGTGCCAGCAGTGTATTGGCGGGCACTGAAGCTTTCTTT.

In its sample, this clonotype was seen once. CDR3 region: CASSPQGKGRWTEAFF. As DNA, the CDR3 is TGTGCCAGCAGTCCTCAGGGAAAAGGGCGATGGACTGAAGCTTTCTTT. The rearrangement links TRBV6-2 or TRBV6-3 to TRBJ1-1, with D maybe TRBD1 (5 bases). V was pared by 5 bases and J by 5 bases, with 21 bases between. The germline V gene encodes CDR1 MNHEY and CDR2 SVGEGT. CDR3 length: 16 amino acids.

This chain uses TRBV15 with TRBJ2-1; no definite D call. Looked up from germline, CDR1 is LNHNV and CDR2 is YYDKDF (reference sequence). The V gene lost 2 bases and the J gene lost 7 bases, with 6 bases spanning the gap. The CDR3 extends over 12 amino acids. CDR3 sequence (DNA): TGTGCCACCAGCAGAAGGTGGAATGAGCAGTTCTTC. Translation gives CATSRRWNEQFF.

The genes are TRBV20-1 and TRBJ2-3; 7 bases are shared with TRBD2. The germline V gene encodes CDR1 DFQATT and CDR2 SNEGSKA (reference sequence). Germline trimming cut 4 bases from V and 0 bases from J; bases unmatched to any gene: 4. The CDR3 runs 14 residues. The CDR3 is CSATSGVSTDTQYF. The CDR3 coding sequence is TGCAGTGCTACCAGCGGGGTTAGCACAGATACGCAGTATTTT.

The CDR3 region has the DNA TGCAGTGCTGGGGCTAGACAGGACTCTGGGGCCAACGTCCTGACTTTC. This codes for CSAGARQDSGANVLTF. V gene TRBV20-1 combines with J gene TRBJ2-6, with D perhaps TRBD1 (6 bases). CDR1 is DFQATT and CDR2 is SNEGSKA in the germline V gene (reference sequence). The CDR3 has 16 amino acids. Trimming pared 5 bases from V and 0 bases from J, leaving 14 bases between.